This TCR beta chain was profiled in a study of blood T cell repertoires in COVID-19. On the study more broadly: Samples taken during acute and convalescent COVID-19 were collected in the United States, Italy and Spain. PBMCs, B-cell-depleted T cells, or T cells provided the cDNA or gDNA that made up the material.

Authors' analysis steps: Reference gene primer amplification yielded estimated nucleated cell counts. Method: immunoSEQ multiplex PCR; TCRdb's copy keeps in-frame clones and lacks some. V, J and clone size reflect that table, while D and trimming were determined from the DNA. The sample lists around 200,000 clones; around 80% were seen once. This clone was seen only once. Germline V lookup: CDR1 SGHAT, CDR2 FQNNGV. With V trimmed by 0 bases and J by 4 bases, 8 bases remained unmatched. CDR3 size: 17 residues. The source material was peripheral blood. The clonotype comes from a woman older than 75 with acute or convalescent COVID-19. This chain links TRBV11-2 with TRBJ2-2; TRBD1 matches at 7 bases. The CDR3 DNA follows: TGTGCCAGCAGCTTAGATCGGGTACAGGGGTCCACCGGGGAGCTGTTTTTT. Translation gives CASSLDRVQGSTGELFF.